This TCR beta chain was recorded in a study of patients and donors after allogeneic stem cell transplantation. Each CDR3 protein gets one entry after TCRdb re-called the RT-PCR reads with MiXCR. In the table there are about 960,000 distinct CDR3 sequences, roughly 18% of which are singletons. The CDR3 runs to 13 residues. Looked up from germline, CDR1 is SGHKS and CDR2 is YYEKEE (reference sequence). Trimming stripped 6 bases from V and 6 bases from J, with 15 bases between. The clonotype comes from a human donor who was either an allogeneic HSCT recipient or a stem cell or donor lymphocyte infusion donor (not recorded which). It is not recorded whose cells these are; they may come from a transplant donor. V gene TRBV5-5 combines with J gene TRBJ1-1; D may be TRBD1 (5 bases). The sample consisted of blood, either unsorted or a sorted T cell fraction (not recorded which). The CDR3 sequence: CASTPTVRAEAFF. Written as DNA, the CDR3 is TGTGCCAGCACCCCGACAGTAAGGGCTGAAGCTTTCTTT.